This TCR beta chain was found in a study of blood T cells in healthy people across ages. Every sample gave at least 5 micrograms of total RNA when it was extracted. V shed 0 bases and J 10 bases; nucleotides not matched to a gene: 6. The length of the CDR3 is 15 residues. Germline V gives CDR1 MGHRA, CDR2 YSYEKL. With a J-beta primer mix and a sample-barcoded 5' primer, a second PCR ran roughly 6 to 11 cycles. A 12-random-nucleotide template-switch adaptor tagged each cDNA molecule. Per-sample output comprised a minimum of 2.5 million paired-end reads containing CDR3. Each CDR3 protein gets one entry after TCRdb re-called the 5' RACE reads with MiXCR. The sample lists 1.5 million or so distinct CDR3 sequences, roughly 45% seen once, with 7.9% in the top ten. Points on this clonotype: Its specificity is not known.

Whole-study findings and limits: Donors of long life had a larger count of naive CD4+ cells and greater diversity than aged donors.

This sequence was found in a woman aged 18-30 years in good health. The V and J genes are TRBV4-1 and TRBJ1-6; 7 bases match TRBD1. Sequencing was done on a sample of blood. CDR3 sequence reads: CASSQETGSGSPLHF. The CDR3 DNA sequence: TGCGCCAGCAGCCAAGAGACAGGGTCAGGCTCACCCCTCCACTTT.